This TCR beta chain was recorded in a study of T cell changes during pregnancy in multiple sclerosis. TCRdb's table, derived via immunoSEQ multiplex PCR, lists solely in-frame clones and lacks some. The sample contains about 50,000 clones, approximately 90% of which appear only once. The CDR3 has 14 residues. The V gene end was trimmed by 4 bases and the J gene end by 6 bases; junction bases not matched to a gene: 9. Looked up from germline, CDR1 is SGHNT and CDR2 is YYREEE (reference sequence). This chain links TRBV5-4 with TRBJ2-7; 8 bases map to TRBD2. The sequence came from a female donor with multiple sclerosis, enrolled in a pregnancy study. The starting material was CD4+ T cells from peripheral blood mononuclear cells, obtained after pregnancy. The CDR3 protein is CASSTGLAPIEQYF. CDR3 sequence (DNA): TGTGCCAGCAGCACCGGACTAGCCCCCATCGAGCAGTACTTC.